The 11 T cell receptor beta chains given below trace back to one sample, sequenced in a study of CD8+ T cells in alopecia areata. Treatment given: oral pan-JAK inhibitor, 5-10 mg twice daily. After isolation, RNA underwent reverse transcription to generate cDNA as the sequencing template. The repertoire was sequenced with immunoSEQ multiplex PCR; TCRdb's copy has only in-frame clones and lacks some. The data hold approximately 210,000 clones, with roughly three fifths observed a single time. Sequencing used CD4+ T cells sorted from blood, obtained at week 4, from a patient treated with tofacitinib. The receptors originated from a human donor with alopecia areata.

The V gene is TRBV6-5, the J gene TRBJ1-5, with 9 positions matching TRBD1. The ends lost 2 bases at V and 7 bases at J; junction bases unmatched: 6. Germline CDR1 reads MNHEY; CDR2 reads SVGAGI. The CDR3 covers 15 residues. CDR3 sequence: CASSYHRQGGQPQHF. CDR3 bases: TGTGCCAGCAGTTACCATCGACAGGGGGGACAGCCCCAGCATTTT.

This clone was counted a few times. This chain links TRBV29-1 with TRBJ2-7, with D unclear. CDR3 length: 13 amino acids. Trimming stripped 4 bases from V and 7 bases from J, with 17 bases between. Germline V CDR1 and CDR2: SQVTM, ANQGSEA. The CDR3 loop is CSVVPPPHKEQYF. The CDR3 DNA reads TGCAGCGTTGTTCCTCCCCCCCACAAGGAGCAGTACTTC.

The chain has TRBV5-1 and TRBJ2-7; TRBD2 agrees at 10 bases. CDR3 length: 15 residues. The junction had 6 bases not matched to a gene; V was cut back by 4 bases and J by 2 bases. Germline values: CDR1 SGHRS, CDR2 YFSETQ. The CDR3: CASSRLAGAAYEQYF. CDR3 nucleotides: TGCGCCAGCAGCCGGCTAGCGGGGGCCGCCTACGAGCAGTACTTC.

This clone was recorded a few times. The chain joins TRBV29-1 to TRBJ2-3; TRBD2 agrees at 10 bases. Trimming took 2 bases from V and 1 from J; bases not matched to a gene: 12. CDR1 and CDR2 (germline): SQVTM, ANQGSEA. This CDR3 has 18 amino acids. The CDR3 region has the DNA TGCAGCGTTGAATCCCTAGCGGGGGACCTTCTTCGCACAGATACGCAGTATTTT. Protein sequence: CSVESLAGDLLRTDTQYF.

The chain uses TRBV15 and TRBJ2-3; D not resolved. Germline CDR1 reads LNHNV; CDR2 reads YYDKDF (reference sequence). V lost 2 bases, J lost 5 bases, and 14 bases lay in between. There are 15 residues in the CDR3. In DNA form, the CDR3 reads TGTGCCACCAGCAGACCCCAGAGGACCGGAGATACGCAGTATTTT. It translates to CATSRPQRTGDTQYF.

This clone was seen a handful of times. The rearrangement uses TRBV5-1 and TRBJ1-1; the D gene is possibly TRBD1 (5 bases). There are 13 residues in the CDR3. In germline, CDR1 is SGHRS, CDR2 YFSETQ. Trimming took 4 bases from V and 1 from J, leaving 8 bases between them. The CDR3 region has the DNA TGCGCCAGCAGCCTCGGGACGAACACTGAAGCTTTCTTT. Protein product: CASSLGTNTEAFF.

This chain joins TRBV5-1 and TRBJ2-5; no clear D. The V gene lost 6 bases and the J gene lost 5 bases, with 20 bases spanning the gap. The CDR3 contains 15 residues. Germline V lookup: CDR1 SGHRS, CDR2 YFSETQ. CDR3 in amino acids: CASIRNQAIGETQYF. For the CDR3, the DNA is TGCGCCAGCATCCGAAATCAGGCGATCGGGGAGACCCAGTACTTC. The variable domain in full, completed from reference TRBV5-1 and TRBJ2-5, reads KAGVTQTPRYLIKTRGQQVTLSCSPISGHRSVSWYQQTPGQGLQFLFEYFSETQRNKGNFPGRFSGRQFSNSRSEMNVSTLELGDSALYLCASIRNQAIGETQYFGPGTRLLVL.

The chain has TRBV7-9 and TRBJ1-2; tentative D call: TRBD1 (5 bases). Trimming shortened V by 3 bases and J by 2 bases, and 10 bases separated the two germline ends. This CDR3 is built from 14 residues. CDR1 and CDR2 (germline): SEHNR, FQNEAQ (reference sequence). The CDR3 sequence: CASSLPSGNYGYTF. As DNA, the CDR3 is TGTGCCAGCAGCTTGCCCTCAGGGAACTATGGCTACACCTTC. Supplemented by reference TRBV7-9 and TRBJ1-2, the full variable domain reads DTGVSQNPRHKITKRGQNVTFRCDPISEHNRLYWYRQTLGQGPEFLTYFQNEAQLEKSRLLSDRFSAERPKGSFSTLEIQRTEQGDSAMYLCASSLPSGNYGYTFGSGTRLTVV.

The V and J genes are TRBV20-1 and TRBJ2-5; D gene ambiguous. The CDR3 has 10 residues. Looked up from germline, CDR1 is DFQATT and CDR2 is SNEGSKA (reference sequence). The CDR3 reads CSGEKETQYF. The CDR3 DNA reads TGCAGCGGAGAGAAAGAGACCCAGTACTTC.

The chain uses TRBV28 and TRBJ2-5; 12 bases fit TRBD2. Looked up from germline, CDR1 is MDHEN and CDR2 is SYDVKM. V lost 4 bases to trimming and J lost 7 bases; unmatched junction nucleotides: 13. CDR3 length: 17 amino acids. In nucleotides, the CDR3 is TGTGCCAGCAGTTCCACAATCCTAGCGGGGGGGCGGAGGACCCAGTACTTC. This gives the protein CASSSTILAGGRRTQYF.

A few counts support this clone. This rearrangement joins TRBV4-1 to TRBJ2-6; 8 bases are a match to TRBD2. CDR3 length: 18 residues. The trim removed 4 bases at V and 1 base at J, leaving 9 bases unmatched. Germline V gene sequence: CDR1 MGHRA, CDR2 YSYEKL. The DNA of the CDR3 is TGCGCCAGCAGCCCTTTCGGGACTAGTACGTCTGGGGCCAACGTCCTGACTTTC. It yields the protein CASSPFGTSTSGANVLTF.